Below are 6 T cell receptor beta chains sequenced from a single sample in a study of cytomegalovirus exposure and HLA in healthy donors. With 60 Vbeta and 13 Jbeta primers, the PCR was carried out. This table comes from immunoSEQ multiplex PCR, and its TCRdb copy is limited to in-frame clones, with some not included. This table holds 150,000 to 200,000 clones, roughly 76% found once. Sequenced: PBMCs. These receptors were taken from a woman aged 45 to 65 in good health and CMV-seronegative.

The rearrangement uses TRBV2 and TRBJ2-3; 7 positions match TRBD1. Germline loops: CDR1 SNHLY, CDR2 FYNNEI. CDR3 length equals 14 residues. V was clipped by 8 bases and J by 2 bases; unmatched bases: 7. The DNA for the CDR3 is TGTGCCAGCGCGGACAGGAGAATCACAGATACGCAGTATTTT. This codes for CASADRRITDTQYF.

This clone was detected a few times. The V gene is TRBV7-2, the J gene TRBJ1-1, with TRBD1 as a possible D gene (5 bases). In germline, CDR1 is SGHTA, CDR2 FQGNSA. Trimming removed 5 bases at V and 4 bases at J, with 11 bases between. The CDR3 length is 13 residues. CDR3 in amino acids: CASSDPGFTEAFF. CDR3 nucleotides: TGTGCCAGCAGCGACCCAGGGTTCACTGAAGCTTTCTTT.

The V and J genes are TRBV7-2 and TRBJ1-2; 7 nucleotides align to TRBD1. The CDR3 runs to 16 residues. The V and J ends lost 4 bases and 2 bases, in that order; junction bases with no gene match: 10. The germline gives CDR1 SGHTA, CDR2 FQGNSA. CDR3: CASSSSGPTGNYGYTF. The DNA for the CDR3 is TGTGCCAGCAGCTCGAGCGGGCCGACAGGGAACTATGGCTACACCTTC.

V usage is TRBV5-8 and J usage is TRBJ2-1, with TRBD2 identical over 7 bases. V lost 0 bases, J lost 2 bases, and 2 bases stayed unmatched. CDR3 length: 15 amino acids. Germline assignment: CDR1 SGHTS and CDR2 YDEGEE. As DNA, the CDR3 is TGTGCCAGCAGCTTGGGCGGGAGTCCCTACAATGAGCAGTTCTTC. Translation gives CASSLGGSPYNEQFF.

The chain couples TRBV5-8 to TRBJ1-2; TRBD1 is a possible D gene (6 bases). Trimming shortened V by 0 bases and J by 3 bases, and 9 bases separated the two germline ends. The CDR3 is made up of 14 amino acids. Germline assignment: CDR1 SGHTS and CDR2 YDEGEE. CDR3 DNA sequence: TGTGCCAGCAGCTTGGAGGACAGTCACTATGGCTACACCTTC. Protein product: CASSLEDSHYGYTF. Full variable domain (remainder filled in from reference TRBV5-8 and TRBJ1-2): EAGVTQSPTHLIKTRGQQATLRCSPISGHTSVYWYQQALGLGLQFLLWYDEGEERNRGNFPPRFSGRQFPNYSSELNVNALELEDSALYLCASSLEDSHYGYTFGSGTRLTVV.

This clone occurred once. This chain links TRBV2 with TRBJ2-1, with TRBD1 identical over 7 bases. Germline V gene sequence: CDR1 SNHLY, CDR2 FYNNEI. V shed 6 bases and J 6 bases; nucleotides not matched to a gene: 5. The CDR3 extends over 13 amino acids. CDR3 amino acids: CASSASGGNEQFF. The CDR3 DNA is TGTGCCAGCAGCGCTTCAGGGGGCAATGAGCAGTTCTTC.